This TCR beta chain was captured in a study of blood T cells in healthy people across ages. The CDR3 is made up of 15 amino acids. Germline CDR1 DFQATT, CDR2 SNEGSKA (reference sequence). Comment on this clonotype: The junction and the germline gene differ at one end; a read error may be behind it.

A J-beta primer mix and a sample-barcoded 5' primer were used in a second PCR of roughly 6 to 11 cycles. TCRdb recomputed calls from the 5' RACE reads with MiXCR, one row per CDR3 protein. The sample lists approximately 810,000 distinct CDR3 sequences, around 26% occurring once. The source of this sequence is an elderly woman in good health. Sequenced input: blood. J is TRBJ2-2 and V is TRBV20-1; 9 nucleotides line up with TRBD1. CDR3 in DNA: TGCAGTGCTAGTGGACAGGGGCCTTACACCGGGGAGCTGTGTTTT. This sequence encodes CSASGQGPYTGELCF.